This T cell receptor (beta chain) was found in a study of human T cells and chemical hapten exposure. As for the study in general: There were per-sample TCR yield variations, arising mainly from small pooled library volume differences.

Individual cDNA molecules (in the library) carried attached unique molecular identifiers. MiXCR was run by TCRdb on the RACE reads, yielding one entry per CDR3 protein. The repertoire includes 50,000 to 70,000 distinct CDR3 sequences, around 6.1% of them detected once, and 3% to 4% sits in the top ten. The time point was: healthy volunteer bleed at 6 weeks. The starting material, unfractionated whole blood, was used for total RNA extraction. Germline V lookup: CDR1 SSHAT, CDR2 FNYEAQ (reference sequence). The CDR3 is made up of 15 amino acids. V lost 5 bases and J lost 7; bases outside the gene matches: 11. This clonotype was detected ten times or more.

Source material: whole blood. The V and J genes are TRBV7-7 and TRBJ1-1; 9 bases line up with TRBD1. The TCR originated in a female donor in good health. Some clones in this sample may be carry-over from other donors' samples. The CDR3 reads CASSRNLGQGHEAFF. Here the CDR3 DNA reads TGTGCCAGCAGCCGGAACCTGGGACAGGGTCATGAAGCTTTCTTT.